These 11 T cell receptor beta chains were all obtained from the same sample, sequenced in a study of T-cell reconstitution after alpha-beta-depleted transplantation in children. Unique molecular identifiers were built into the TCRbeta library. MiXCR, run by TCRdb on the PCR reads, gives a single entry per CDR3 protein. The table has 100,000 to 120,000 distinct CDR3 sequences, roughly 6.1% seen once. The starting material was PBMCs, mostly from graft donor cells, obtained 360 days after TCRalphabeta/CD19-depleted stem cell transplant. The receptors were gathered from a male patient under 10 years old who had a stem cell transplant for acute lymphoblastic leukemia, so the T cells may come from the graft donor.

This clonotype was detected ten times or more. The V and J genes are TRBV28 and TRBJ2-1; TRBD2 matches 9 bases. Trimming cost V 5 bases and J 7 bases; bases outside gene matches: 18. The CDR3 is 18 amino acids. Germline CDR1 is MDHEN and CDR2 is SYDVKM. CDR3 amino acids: CASSPHPAREGPVNEQFF. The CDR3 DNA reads TGTGCCAGCAGTCCCCACCCGGCGCGGGAGGGCCCCGTAAATGAGCAGTTCTTC. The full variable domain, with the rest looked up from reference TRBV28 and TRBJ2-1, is DVKVTQSSRYLVKRTGEKVFLECVQDMDHENMFWYRQDPGLGLRLIYFSYDVKMKEKGDIPEGYSVSREKKERFSLILESASTNQTSMYLCASSPHPAREGPVNEQFFGPGTRLTVL.

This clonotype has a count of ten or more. CDR3 in amino acids: CASSQGGVVLDGYTF. CDR3 in DNA: TGTGCCAGCAGCCAAGGGGGCGTCGTGTTGGATGGCTACACCTTC. The chain recombines TRBV4-2 with TRBJ1-2, with D maybe TRBD1 (5 bases). The germline V gene encodes CDR1 LGHNA and CDR2 YNFKEQ. Trimming removed 1 base from V and 6 bases from J, with 15 bases in between. The CDR3 consists of 15 residues.

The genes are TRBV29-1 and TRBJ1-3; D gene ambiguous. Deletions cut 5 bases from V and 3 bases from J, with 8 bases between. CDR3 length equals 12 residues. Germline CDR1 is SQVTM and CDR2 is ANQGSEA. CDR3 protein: CSVLGVGNTIYF. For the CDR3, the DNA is TGCAGCGTTCTAGGAGTTGGAAACACCATATATTTT.

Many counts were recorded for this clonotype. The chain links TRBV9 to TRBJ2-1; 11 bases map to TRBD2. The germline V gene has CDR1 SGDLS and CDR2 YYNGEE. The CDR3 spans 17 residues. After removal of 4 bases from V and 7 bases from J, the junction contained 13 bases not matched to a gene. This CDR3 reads CASSSRLLAGGPNEQFF. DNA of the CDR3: TGTGCCAGCAGCTCCCGCCTCCTAGCGGGGGGCCCGAATGAGCAGTTCTTC.

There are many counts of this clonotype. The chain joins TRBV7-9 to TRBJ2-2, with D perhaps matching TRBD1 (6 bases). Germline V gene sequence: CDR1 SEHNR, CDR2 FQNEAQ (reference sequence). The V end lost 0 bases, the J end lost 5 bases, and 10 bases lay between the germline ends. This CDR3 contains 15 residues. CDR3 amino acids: CASSLADSVTGELFF. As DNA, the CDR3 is TGTGCCAGCAGCTTAGCGGACAGTGTAACCGGGGAGCTGTTTTTT.

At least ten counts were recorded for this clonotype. The CDR3 protein is CSVVRTEAFF. The CDR3 nucleotides are TGCAGCGTTGTCCGCACTGAAGCTTTCTTT. This rearrangement joins TRBV29-1 to TRBJ1-1; the D is unclear. The CDR3 totals 10 residues. Germline lookup yields CDR1 SQVTM and CDR2 ANQGSEA. Trimming took off 4 bases at V and 4 bases at J, with 4 bases between the two ends.

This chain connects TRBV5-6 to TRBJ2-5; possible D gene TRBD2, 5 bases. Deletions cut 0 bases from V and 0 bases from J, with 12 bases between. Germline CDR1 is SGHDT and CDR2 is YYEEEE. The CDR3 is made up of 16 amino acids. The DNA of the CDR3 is TGTGCCAGCAGCTTGGTGTCCCGGGGTCACCAAGAGACCCAGTACTTC. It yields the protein CASSLVSRGHQETQYF.

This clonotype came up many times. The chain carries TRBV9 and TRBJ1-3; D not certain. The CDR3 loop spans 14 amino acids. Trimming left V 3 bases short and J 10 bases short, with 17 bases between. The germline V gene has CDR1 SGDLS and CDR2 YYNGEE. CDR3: CASSGGTSGVTIYF. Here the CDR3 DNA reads TGTGCCAGCAGCGGTGGAACGTCGGGAGTTACCATATATTTT.

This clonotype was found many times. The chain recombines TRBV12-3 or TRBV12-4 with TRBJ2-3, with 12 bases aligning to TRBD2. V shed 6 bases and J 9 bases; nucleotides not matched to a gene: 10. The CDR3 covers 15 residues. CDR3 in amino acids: CASSLLAGGPGTQYF. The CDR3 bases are TGTGCCAGCAGCCTCCTAGCGGGGGGGCCGGGGACGCAGTATTTT.

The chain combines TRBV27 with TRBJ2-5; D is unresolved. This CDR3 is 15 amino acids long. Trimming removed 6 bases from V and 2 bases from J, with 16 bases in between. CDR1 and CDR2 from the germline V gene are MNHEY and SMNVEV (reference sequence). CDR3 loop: CASRFAPFSQETQYF. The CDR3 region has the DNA TGTGCCAGCAGATTCGCCCCCTTTAGTCAAGAGACCCAGTACTTC.

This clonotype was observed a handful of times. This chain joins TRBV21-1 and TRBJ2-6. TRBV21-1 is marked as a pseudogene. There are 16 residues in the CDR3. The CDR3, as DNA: TGTGCCAGCAGCAAAGTAACGTACTCTGGGGCCAACGTCCTGACTTTC. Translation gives CASSKVTYSGANVLTF.